The present T cell receptor beta chain was sequenced within a study of CD8+ T cells in alopecia areata. Turning to the study itself: By percentage of affected scalp area, the severity of treated patients was scored. Study-wide points: Normal skin contains resident alphabeta T cells, and these are also sequenced in scalp samples. Significant decreases in scalp clonality and expanded CD8+ clones followed tofacitinib treatment.

V lost 0 bases, J lost 0 bases, and 8 bases lay in between. This CDR3 has 15 amino acids. Germline CDR1 and CDR2: MGHRA and YSYEKL. Treatment noted: oral pan-JAK inhibitor, 5-10 mg twice daily. Sorted populations comprised CD4+ and CD8+ T cells obtained from PBMCs. cDNA reverse transcribed from extracted RNA served as the sequencing template. Only in-frame clones appear in the TCRdb table, and some are missing; sequencing was by immunoSEQ multiplex PCR. This sample has around 150,000 clones, with 50% to 65% found just once. This clone was picked up one time. Its antigen is still unknown. The sequence derives from a human donor with alopecia areata. The material was CD4+ T cells sorted from blood, obtained at week 24, from a patient treated with tofacitinib. This rearrangement joins TRBV4-1 to TRBJ1-2; no reliable D call. The CDR3 DNA sequence: TGCGCCAGCAGCCAAGAGTGGGCCACTAACTATGGCTACACCTTC. Translated: CASSQEWATNYGYTF.